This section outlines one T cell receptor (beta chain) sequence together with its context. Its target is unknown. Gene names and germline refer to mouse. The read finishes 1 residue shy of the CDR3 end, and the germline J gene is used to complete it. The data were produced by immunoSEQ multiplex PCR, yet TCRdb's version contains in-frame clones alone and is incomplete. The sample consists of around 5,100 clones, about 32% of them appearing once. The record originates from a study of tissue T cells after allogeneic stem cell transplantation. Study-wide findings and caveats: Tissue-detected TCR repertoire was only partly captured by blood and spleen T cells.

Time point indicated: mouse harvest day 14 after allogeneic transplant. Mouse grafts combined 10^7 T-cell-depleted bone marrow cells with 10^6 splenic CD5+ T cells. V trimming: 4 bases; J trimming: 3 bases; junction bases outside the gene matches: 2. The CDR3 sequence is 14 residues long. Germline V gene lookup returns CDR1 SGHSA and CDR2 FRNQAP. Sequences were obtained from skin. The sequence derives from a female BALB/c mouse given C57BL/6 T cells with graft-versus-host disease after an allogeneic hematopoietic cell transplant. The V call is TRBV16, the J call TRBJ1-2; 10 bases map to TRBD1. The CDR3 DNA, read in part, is TGTGCAAGCAGCTCCGGGACAGGGGACTCCGACTACACC. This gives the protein CASSSGTGDSDYT. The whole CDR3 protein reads CASSSGTGDSDYTF.